The table lists the clone carrying this TCR beta chain with a few counts. The antigen is undetermined. From the 5' RACE reads, TCRdb called clonotypes with MiXCR, one entry per CDR3 protein. The sample carries 1.5 million to 2 million distinct CDR3 sequences, about 32% recorded once. The data belong to a study of identical twins. Only healthy Caucasians were enrolled as donors. Study-level results: There is a chance that invariant MAIT and iNKT cells partially muddied zero-insertion analyses. Whereas memory repertoires showed no such difference, abundant cord blood beta clonotypes carried fewer insertions. Out-of-frame alpha sequences shared between twins exhibited an excess of low generation probability.

Germline CDR1 MGHRA, CDR2 YSYEKL. Trimming left V 1 base short and J 6 bases short, with 16 bases between. This CDR3 is 16 amino acids long. Sequenced: cord blood. This TCR was recovered from a newborn girl in good health. The rearrangement joins TRBV4-1 to TRBJ2-1, with a weak D call TRBD2 (6 bases). The CDR3 DNA sequence: TGCGCCAGCAGCCAAGCGACTAGTGGCCGGACCAATGAGCAGTTCTTC. This gives the protein CASSQATSGRTNEQFF.